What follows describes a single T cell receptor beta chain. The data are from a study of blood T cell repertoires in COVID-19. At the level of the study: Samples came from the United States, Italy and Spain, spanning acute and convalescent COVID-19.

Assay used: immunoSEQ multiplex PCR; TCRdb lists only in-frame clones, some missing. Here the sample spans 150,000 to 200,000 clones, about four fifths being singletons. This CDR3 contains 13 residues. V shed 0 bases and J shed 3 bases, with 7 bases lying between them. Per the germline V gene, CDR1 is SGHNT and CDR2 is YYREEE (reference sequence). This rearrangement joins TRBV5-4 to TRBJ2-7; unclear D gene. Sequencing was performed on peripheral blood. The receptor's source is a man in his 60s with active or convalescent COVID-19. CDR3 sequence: CASSLDGNYEQYF. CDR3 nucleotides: TGTGCCAGCAGCTTGGATGGCAACTACGAGCAGTACTTC.